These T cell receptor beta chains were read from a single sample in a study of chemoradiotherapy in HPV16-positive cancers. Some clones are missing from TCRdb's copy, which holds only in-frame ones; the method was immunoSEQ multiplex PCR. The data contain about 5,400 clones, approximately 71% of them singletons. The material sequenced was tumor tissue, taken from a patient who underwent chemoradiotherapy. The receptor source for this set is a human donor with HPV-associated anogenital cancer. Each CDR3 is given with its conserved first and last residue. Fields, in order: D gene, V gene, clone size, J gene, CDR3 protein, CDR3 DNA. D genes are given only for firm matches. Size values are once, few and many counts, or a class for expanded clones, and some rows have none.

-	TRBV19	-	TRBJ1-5	CASAEGRDQPQHF	TGTGCCAGTGCGGAAGGGAGGGATCAGCCCCAGCATTTT
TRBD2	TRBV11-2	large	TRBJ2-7	CASSLTGGTYEQYF	TGTGCCAGCAGCTTAACGGGAGGCACCTACGAGCAGTACTTC
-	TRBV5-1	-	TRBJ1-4	CASSSPSGGRTNEKLFF	TGCGCCAGCAGCTCCCCATCGGGGGGGCGGACTAATGAAAAACTGTTTTTT
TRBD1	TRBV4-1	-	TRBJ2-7	CASSPGPGTGVLGSYEQYF	TGCGCCAGCAGCCCGGGCCCCGGGACAGGAGTACTAGGATCCTACGAGCAGTACTTC
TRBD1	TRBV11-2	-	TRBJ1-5	CASSPRPGQGGGQPQHF	TGTGCCAGCAGCCCTAGACCCGGACAGGGAGGTGGTCAGCCCCAGCATTTT
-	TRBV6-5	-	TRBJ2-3	CASSYSRGTDTQYF	TGTGCCAGCAGTTACTCGAGGGGCACAGATACGCAGTATTTT
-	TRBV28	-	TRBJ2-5	CASRSSGTPAQETQYF	TGTGCCAGCAGATCCTCCGGGACACCCGCTCAAGAGACCCAGTACTTC
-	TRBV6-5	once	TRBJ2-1	CASSYPNDPGNEQFF	TGTGCCAGCAGTTATCCCAATGACCCCGGGAATGAGCAGTTCTTC
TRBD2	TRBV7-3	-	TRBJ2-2	CASSPAGGPSTGELFF	TGTGCCAGCAGCCCGGCGGGAGGGCCAAGCACCGGGGAGCTGTTTTTT
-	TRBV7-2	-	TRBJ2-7	CASSGTYEQYF	TGTGCCAGCAGCGGCACCTACGAGCAGTACTTC
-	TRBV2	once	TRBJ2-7	CASSENSGAGEQYF	TGTGCCAGCAGTGAAAATTCTGGGGCGGGCGAGCAGTACTTC
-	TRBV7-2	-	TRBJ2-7	CASSILYEQYF	TGTGCCAGCAGCATCCTCTACGAGCAGTACTTC
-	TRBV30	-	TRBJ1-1	CAWRLNTEAFF	TGTGCCTGGAGACTGAACACTGAAGCTTTCTTT
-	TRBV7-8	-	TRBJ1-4	CASSPRTGANEKLFF	TGTGCCAGCAGCCCAAGGACGGGGGCTAATGAAAAACTGTTTTTT
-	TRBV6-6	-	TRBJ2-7	CASSPVQGLEQYF	TGTGCCAGCAGCCCCGTCCAGGGCCTGGAGCAGTACTTC
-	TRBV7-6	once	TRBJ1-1	CASSLAAANTEAFF	TGTGCCAGCAGCTTAGCCGCAGCTAACACTGAAGCTTTCTTT
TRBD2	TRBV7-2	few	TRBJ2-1	CASSHPRQWVAGTGNEQFF	TGTGCCAGCAGCCACCCCCGCCAGTGGGTAGCGGGAACGGGGAATGAGCAGTTCTTC
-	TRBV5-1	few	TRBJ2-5	CASSLLTGLQETQYF	TGCGCCAGCAGCCTCCTCACGGGCCTCCAAGAGACCCAGTACTTC